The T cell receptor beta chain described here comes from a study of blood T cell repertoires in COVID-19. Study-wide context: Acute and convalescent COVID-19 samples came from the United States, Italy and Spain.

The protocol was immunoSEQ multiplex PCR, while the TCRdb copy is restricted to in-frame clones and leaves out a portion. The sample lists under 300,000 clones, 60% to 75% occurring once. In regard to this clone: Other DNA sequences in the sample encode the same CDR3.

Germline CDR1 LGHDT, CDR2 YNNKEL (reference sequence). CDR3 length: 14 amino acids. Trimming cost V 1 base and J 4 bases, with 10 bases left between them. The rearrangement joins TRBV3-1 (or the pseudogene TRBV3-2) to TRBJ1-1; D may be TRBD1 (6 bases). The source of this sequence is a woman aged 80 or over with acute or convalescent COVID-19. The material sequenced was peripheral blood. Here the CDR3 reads CASSQAGVGTEAFF. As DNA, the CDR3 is TGTGCCAGCAGCCAAGCAGGGGTGGGCACTGAAGCTTTCTTT.